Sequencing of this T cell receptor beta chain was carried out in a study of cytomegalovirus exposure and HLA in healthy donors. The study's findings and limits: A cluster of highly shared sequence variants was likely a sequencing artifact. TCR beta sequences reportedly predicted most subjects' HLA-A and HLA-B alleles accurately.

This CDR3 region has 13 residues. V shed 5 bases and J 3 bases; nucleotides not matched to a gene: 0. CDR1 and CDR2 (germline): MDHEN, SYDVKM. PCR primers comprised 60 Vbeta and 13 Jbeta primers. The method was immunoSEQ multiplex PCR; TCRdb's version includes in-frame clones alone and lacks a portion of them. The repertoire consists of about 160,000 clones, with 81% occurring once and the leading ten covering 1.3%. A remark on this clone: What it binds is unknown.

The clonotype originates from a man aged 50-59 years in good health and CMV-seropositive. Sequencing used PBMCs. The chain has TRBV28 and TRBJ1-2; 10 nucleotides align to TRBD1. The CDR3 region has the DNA TGTGCCAGCAGTGGGACAGGGGACTATGGCTACACCTTC. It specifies CASSGTGDYGYTF.